This T cell receptor beta chain was identified during a study of blood T cell repertoires in COVID-19 (dated by TCRdb to 2019 to 2021). With regard to the full study: Samples covering the acute and convalescent phases of COVID-19 were provided by collaborators in the United States, Italy and Spain. The dataset comprised deeply sampled blood TCRbeta repertoires from subjects exposed to, actively infected with, or recovered from COVID-19. A freely available public database, intended as a resource for researchers studying the immune response to SARS-CoV-2, is where the repertoires were released. Where available, HLA class I and class II types were obtained from metadata supplied by the sample provider rather than from assay-based typing. Samples were obtained from the ongoing ImmuneRACE study (first 160 participants) and from roughly 1,300 subjects provided by 6 global collaborators. A de-identified subject ID, COVID-19 status, age in years and sex were almost always included in the sample metadata. The prospective study material was composed of cDNA or gDNA derived from T cells, B-cell-depleted T cells, or PBMCs. On the study overall, not on this receptor specifically: The quantity of clinical and demographic metadata differed by source and by participant and was supplied without curation.

Collaborating institutions collected whole blood in K2EDTA tubes following their own protocols. For TCRbeta analysis, collaborators shipped samples as frozen whole blood, isolated PBMCs, or DNA extracted from either of those sample types. TCRbeta CDR3 regions were amplified from genomic DNA by means of the immunoSEQ Assay, a bias-controlled multiplex PCR. The authors processed their data as follows. Within the assay, amplification of reference gene primers was used to estimate how many nucleated cells each sample contained. To quantify the absolute abundance of each unique TCRbeta CDR3 rearrangement, sequence reads were collapsed and filtered. For each sample, productive Simpson clonality was calculated by taking the square root of Simpson's diversity index across productive rearrangements. TCRdb provides this immuneACCESS table in a form limited to in-frame rearrangements. Some clones are lacking; in checked studies, under half of them reflect an unresolved V gene, and why the rest are absent is not known. V, J and clone size are taken as reported in that table, and D and trimming were inferred from the DNA itself. The sample includes about 140,000 clones, with approximately 80% observed a single time. The ten top clones hold 44% of the sample.

CDR1 MNHEY and CDR2 SMNVEV were looked up in the germline V gene (reference sequence). The CDR3 holds 14 amino acids from the cysteine to the phenylalanine. CDR3 DNA only is kept here, 42 bases in frame from base 1. V is pruned by 5 bases and J by 10 bases, leaving 9 bases of the junction without a gene match. About this clone itself: Its antigen is not yet known. Base qualities are not recorded, but no much larger clone differs from it by a single base.

Sequencing was performed on peripheral blood. This TCR came from a human donor in a cohort sampled during active COVID-19. The V gene is TRBV27 and the J gene is TRBJ2-1, with 9 bases in between that match TRBD2. The DNA sequence is given as TGTGCCAGCAGTGGCAGCGGGAGGACGGGGGAGCAGTTCTTC. The translation is CASSGSGRTGEQFF.